The following is a TCR beta chain sequence with its context. This entry comes from a study of blood T cell repertoires in COVID-19. As handled by the study authors: Amplifying reference gene primers gave estimates of nucleated cell counts. Sequencing used immunoSEQ multiplex PCR; TCRdb keeps in-frame clones, though not all of them. V and J calls and clone size follow that table, whereas D and trimming were derived from the DNA. The data hold about 420,000 clones, with approximately 90% observed a single time. The Seattle patients joined while their infection was active and were tracked longitudinally afterward. CDR3 length: 15 residues. Looked up from germline, CDR1 is LGHDT and CDR2 is YNNKEL (reference sequence). V was clipped by 4 bases and J by 8 bases, with 20 bases between them.

The specimen was peripheral blood. The chain is built from TRBV3-1 (or the pseudogene TRBV3-2) and TRBJ1-2; D gene ambiguous. This TCR was sampled from a man between 18 and 35 years old with COVID-19, enrolled during active disease. The CDR3 sequence is CASSLGRMQDYGYTF. For the CDR3, the DNA is TGTGCCAGCAGCCTCGGGAGGATGCAGGATTACGGCTACACCTTC.